The 4 T cell receptor beta chains given below trace back to one sample, sequenced in a study of T cell responses to AZD1222 COVID-19 vaccine. TCRdb's copy holds only in-frame clones and misses some; the assay was immunoSEQ multiplex PCR. Here the sample spans some 100,000 clones, less than 90% being singletons. This specimen consisted of peripheral blood, obtained on day 0 of AZD1222 vaccination. Receptors were obtained from an adult in good health.

The chain joins TRBV5-1 to TRBJ1-1; tentatively, D is TRBD1 (5 bases). The CDR3 loop spans 14 amino acids. The germline V gene has CDR1 SGHRS and CDR2 YFSETQ. Trimming stripped 3 bases from V and 1 base from J, with 10 bases between. The CDR3 loop reads CASSWEGANTEAFF. The CDR3, as DNA: TGCGCCAGCAGCTGGGAAGGGGCGAACACTGAAGCTTTCTTT.

This chain connects TRBV5-8 to TRBJ2-2, with D unclear. The CDR3 sequence is 13 residues long. Looked up from germline, CDR1 is SGHTS and CDR2 is YDEGEE. The V gene lost 3 bases and the J gene lost 4 bases, with 7 bases spanning the gap. CDR3 amino acids: CASSSGGTGELFF. Here the CDR3 DNA reads TGTGCCAGCAGCTCGGGCGGCACCGGGGAGCTGTTTTTT.

This clone is a singleton in its sample. CDR3 bases: TGTGCCAGTAGTTTGAACGGGAACACTGAAGCTTTCTTT. Its translation is CASSLNGNTEAFF. The chain joins TRBV19 to TRBJ1-1; D uncertain. Germline lookup yields CDR1 LNHDA and CDR2 SQIVND (reference sequence). CDR3 length equals 13 residues. The germline V and J ends were trimmed by 5 bases and 1 base, with 8 bases remaining between them.

The chain couples TRBV11-2 to TRBJ2-2; D is uncertain. The CDR3 contains 16 residues. Per the germline V gene, CDR1 is SGHAT and CDR2 is FQNNGV. The V gene lost 1 base and the J gene lost 2 bases, with 11 bases spanning the gap. CDR3 in amino acids: CASSLGNPLNTGELFF. As DNA, the CDR3 is TGTGCCAGCAGCTTAGGCAACCCCCTAAACACCGGGGAGCTGTTTTTT. Filled out from reference TRBV11-2 and TRBJ2-2, the complete variable domain reads EAGVAQSPRYKIIEKRQSVAFWCNPISGHATLYWYQQILGQGPKLLIQFQNNGVVDDSQLPKDRFSAERLKGVDSTLKIQPAKLEDSAVYLCASSLGNPLNTGELFFGEGSRLTVL.